What follows describes a single T cell receptor beta chain. Its specificity is not known. With a J-beta primer mix and a sample-barcoded 5' primer, a second PCR ran about 7 to 11 cycles. One entry per CDR3 protein results from TCRdb running MiXCR on the 5' RACE reads. The sample lists around 1,500,000 distinct CDR3 sequences, around 39% occurring once. This entry belongs to a study of blood T cells in healthy people across ages. Findings and caveats of the study: Any changes in expanded clonotypes were possibly confounded, as donor CMV status remained unknown.

The CDR3 sequence is 16 residues long. Germline assignment: CDR1 MNHNY and CDR2 SVGAGI (reference sequence). V lost 0 bases and J lost 0, with 9 bases in between. The rearrangement links TRBV6-6 to TRBJ1-5; no firm D call. The sequence was collected from a woman aged 18-35 years in good health. The sample consisted of blood. The CDR3, as DNA: TGTGCCAGCAGTTACTCGACGGCTTATAGCAATCAGCCCCAGCATTTT. Protein product: CASSYSTAYSNQPQHF.